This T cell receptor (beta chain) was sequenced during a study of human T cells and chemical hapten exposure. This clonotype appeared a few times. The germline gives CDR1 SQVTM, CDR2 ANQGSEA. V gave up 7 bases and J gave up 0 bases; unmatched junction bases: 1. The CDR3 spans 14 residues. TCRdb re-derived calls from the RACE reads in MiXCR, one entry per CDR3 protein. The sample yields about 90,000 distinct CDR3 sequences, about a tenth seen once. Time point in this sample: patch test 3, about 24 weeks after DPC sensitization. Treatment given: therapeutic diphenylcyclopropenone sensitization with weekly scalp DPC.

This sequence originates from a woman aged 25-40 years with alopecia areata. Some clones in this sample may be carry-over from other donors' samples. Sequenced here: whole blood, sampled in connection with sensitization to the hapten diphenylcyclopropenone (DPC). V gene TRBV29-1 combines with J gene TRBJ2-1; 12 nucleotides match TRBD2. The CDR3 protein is CSGLAGDSYNEQFF. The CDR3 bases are TGCAGCGGACTAGCGGGGGACTCCTACAATGAGCAGTTCTTC.